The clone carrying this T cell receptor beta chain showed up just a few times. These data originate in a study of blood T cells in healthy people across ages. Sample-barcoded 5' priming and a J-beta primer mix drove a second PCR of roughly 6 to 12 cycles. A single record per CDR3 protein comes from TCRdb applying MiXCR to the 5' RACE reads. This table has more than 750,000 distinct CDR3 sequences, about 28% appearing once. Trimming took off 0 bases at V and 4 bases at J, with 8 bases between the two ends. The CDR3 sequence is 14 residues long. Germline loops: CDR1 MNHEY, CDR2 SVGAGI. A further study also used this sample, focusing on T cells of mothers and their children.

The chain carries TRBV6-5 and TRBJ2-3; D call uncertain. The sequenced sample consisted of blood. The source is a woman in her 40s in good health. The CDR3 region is CASSYSKGADTQYF. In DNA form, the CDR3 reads TGTGCCAGCAGTTACTCGAAAGGAGCAGATACGCAGTATTTT.